These 28 T cell receptor beta chains originate from one sample sequenced in a study of T-cell memory formation after mild COVID-19. From the 5' RACE reads, TCRdb called clonotypes with MiXCR, one entry per CDR3 protein. The sample lists approximately 65,000 distinct CDR3 sequences, 9% to 9.5% occurring once. Sample: PBMCs or a T cell subset sorted from them (not recorded which). All receptors derive from a man younger than 35 who had mild COVID-19 (a few samples of this study predate the infection). Cell type and time point are not known.

This chain joins TRBV6-5 and TRBJ1-1; D is unclear. The CDR3 loop spans 14 amino acids. V was cut by 4 bases and J by 1 base, with 10 bases left in between. The germline gives CDR1 MNHEY, CDR2 SVGAGI. In DNA form, the CDR3 reads TGTGCCAGCAGTTCGATAGGGAGGAACACTGAAGCTTTCTTT. The encoded protein is CASSSIGRNTEAFF.

The sample holds many counts of this clonotype. CDR3 in amino acids: CASSLVGGQGSTDTQYF. The CDR3 coding sequence is TGTGCCAGCAGCTTAGTTGGGGGACAGGGGAGCACAGATACGCAGTATTTT. J is TRBJ2-3 and V is TRBV7-2; 10 nucleotides match TRBD1. Germline V gene data show CDR1 as SGHTA and CDR2 as FQGNSA. The ends lost 1 base at V and 0 bases at J; junction bases unmatched: 4. This CDR3 is built from 17 residues.

This clonotype was seen a handful of times. This rearrangement joins TRBV29-1 to TRBJ1-4; D ambiguous. The CDR3 totals 14 residues. Between the trimmed V and J ends, which lost 2 bases and 8 bases, there was a span of 15 bases. The germline V gene has CDR1 SQVTM and CDR2 ANQGSEA. The DNA of the CDR3 is TGCAGCGTTGAACTTCGGGGAAAGGAAGAAAAACTGTTTTTT. This gives the protein CSVELRGKEEKLFF.

This clonotype came up a few times. This chain links TRBV7-2 with TRBJ2-5; D is unresolved. The germline V gene has CDR1 SGHTA and CDR2 FQGNSA. V lost 2 bases and J lost 12, with 13 bases in between. This CDR3 has 12 amino acids. The CDR3 region has the DNA TGTGCCAGCAGCTTAACTCGTGGAGTAGAGTACTTC. Amino acid sequence: CASSLTRGVEYF.

This clonotype was observed many times. V and J are TRBV12-3 or TRBV12-4 and TRBJ2-7, with TRBD1 as a possible D gene (5 bases). Trimming removed 6 bases from V and 0 bases from J, with 12 bases in between. The CDR3 spans 14 residues. As DNA, the CDR3 is TGTGCCAGCAGCCTGACAGCCATCTCCTACGAGCAGTACTTC. It specifies CASSLTAISYEQYF.

Comments on this clonotype: A much larger clone is a single base away; this may be a read error. This chain connects TRBV6-6 to TRBJ2-1, with 9 bases aligning to TRBD1. There are 14 residues in the CDR3. Germline CDR1 is MNHNY and CDR2 is SVGAGI (reference sequence). CDR3 sequence (DNA): TGTGCCAGCAGATCCACAGGGGGCGAGAATGACCAGTTCTTC. This gives the protein CASRSTGGENDQFF.

The chain is built from TRBV7-9 and TRBJ1-1; D is perhaps TRBD1 (5 bases). Trimming pared 5 bases from V and 2 bases from J, leaving 12 bases between. Per germline, CDR1 SEHNR and CDR2 FQNEAQ (reference sequence). There are 14 residues in the CDR3. CDR3 nucleotides: TGTGCCAGCAGCCTTGACAGATCAAACACTGAAGCTTTCTTT. It encodes CASSLDRSNTEAFF.

V is TRBV20-1 and J is TRBJ1-1, with D perhaps matching TRBD1 (5 bases). Trimming removed 6 bases from V and 4 bases from J, with 15 bases in between. The CDR3 is made up of 13 amino acids. In germline, CDR1 is DFQATT, CDR2 SNEGSKA (reference sequence). The CDR3 spells CSASRGESTEAFF. CDR3 coding DNA: TGCAGTGCCAGTCGGGGGGAGAGCACTGAAGCTTTCTTT.

This rearrangement joins TRBV6-1 to TRBJ1-2, with D uncertain. V lost 8 bases, J lost 3 bases, and 16 bases lay in between. CDR1 is MNHNS, CDR2 SASEGT, per germline. The CDR3 extends over 14 amino acids. The CDR3 loop is CASVPMPSDYGYTF. DNA of the CDR3: TGTGCCAGCGTACCTATGCCGTCGGACTATGGCTACACCTTC.

The table lists this clonotype with a few counts. This chain uses TRBV14 with TRBJ1-6; D is uncertain. Germline lookup yields CDR1 SGHDN and CDR2 FVKESK. Trimming stripped 1 base from V and 10 bases from J, with 11 bases between. CDR3 length: 14 residues. CDR3 sequence (DNA): TGTGCCAGCAGCCAAGGACAAGGGAGGTCACCCCTCCACTTT. Its protein is CASSQGQGRSPLHF.

In this sample, this clonotype turned up many times. The J gene is TRBJ2-1, the V gene TRBV11-2; the match to TRBD1 covers 8 bases. The CDR3 consists of 14 residues. In germline, CDR1 is SGHAT, CDR2 FQNNGV. Trimming removed 5 bases from V and 5 bases from J; junction bases left unmatched: 5. CDR3 sequence: CASSRGQGNNEQFF. The CDR3 region has the DNA TGTGCCAGCAGCCGAGGACAGGGAAACAATGAGCAGTTCTTC.

V and J are TRBV11-2 and TRBJ2-5; no definite D call. In germline, CDR1 is SGHAT, CDR2 FQNNGV. The CDR3 extends over 15 amino acids. V shed 4 bases and J shed 0 bases, with 12 bases lying between them. This chain's CDR3 is CASSSRLGHQETQYF. Written as DNA, the CDR3 is TGTGCCAGCAGCTCCCGACTCGGCCACCAAGAGACCCAGTACTTC.

The chain recombines TRBV20-1 with TRBJ1-1; D possibly corresponds to TRBD1 (6 bases). Trimming took 3 bases from V and 5 from J, leaving 13 bases between them. The CDR3 contains 13 residues. Germline V lookup: CDR1 DFQATT, CDR2 SNEGSKA (reference sequence). The CDR3 loop reads CSASQARGTEAFF. The CDR3, as DNA: TGCAGTGCTAGCCAGGCAAGGGGGACTGAAGCTTTCTTT.

This sequence joins TRBV3-1 and TRBJ1-4; 7 bases line up with TRBD1. The CDR3 runs 14 residues. Looked up from germline, CDR1 is LGHDT and CDR2 is YNNKEL (reference sequence). After removal of 1 base from V and 8 bases from J, the junction contained 4 bases not matched to a gene. CDR3 nucleotides: TGTGCCAGCAGCCAAGGGGACAGTGGGGAAAAACTGTTTTTT. Translating gives CASSQGDSGEKLFF.

This clonotype has only a few counts. The chain recombines TRBV6-6 with TRBJ1-2; D is possibly TRBD1 (6 bases). Deletions cut 8 bases from V and 4 bases from J, with 20 bases between. In germline, CDR1 is MNHNY, CDR2 SVGAGI (reference sequence). This CDR3 is 15 amino acids long. In DNA form, the CDR3 reads TGTGCCAGCCGGGGAGGGGAACAGGGAGTCTATGGCTACACCTTC. Protein: CASRGGEQGVYGYTF.

At least ten counts were recorded for this clonotype. The chain combines TRBV7-3 with TRBJ1-6; TRBD1 is a possible D gene (5 bases). V was pared by 5 bases and J by 0 bases, with 8 bases between. The CDR3 runs to 15 residues. Per germline, CDR1 SGHTA and CDR2 FQGTGA. The CDR3 DNA is TGTGCCAGCAGCCGGCAGGGCTCCTATAATTCACCCCTCCACTTT. Translation: CASSRQGSYNSPLHF. Drawing the rest from reference TRBV7-3 and TRBJ1-6, the complete variable domain is GAGVSQTPSNKVTEKGKYVELRCDPISGHTALYWYRQSLGQGPEFLIYFQGTGAADDSGLPNDRFFAVRPEGSVSTLKIQRTERGDSAVYLCASSRQGSYNSPLHFGNGTRLTVT.

The sample holds many counts of this clonotype. The chain is built from TRBV5-1 and TRBJ1-1; TRBD1 matches at 8 bases. Trimming at V came to 3 bases and at J to 1 base, leaving 20 bases not matched to a gene. The CDR3 totals 20 residues. Germline V gives CDR1 SGHRS, CDR2 YFSETQ. As DNA, the CDR3 is TGCGCCAGCAGCTCAAGACTCCCAGGGGGCAACTCCCTTCGGAACACTGAAGCTTTCTTT. Residues: CASSSRLPGGNSLRNTEAFF.

This chain joins TRBV11-1 and TRBJ1-1, with D possibly matching TRBD1 (6 bases). CDR1 and CDR2 (germline): SGHAT, FQDESV (reference sequence). Trimming removed 3 bases at V and 0 bases at J, with 14 bases between. This CDR3 has 16 residues. The CDR3 nucleotides are TGTGCCAGCAGCTTTGCTGTAGGACAGCTGAACACTGAAGCTTTCTTT. This codes for CASSFAVGQLNTEAFF.

This clonotype came up a few times. The chain combines TRBV5-1 with TRBJ2-2; D not certain. Trimming left V 0 bases short and J 6 bases short, with 9 bases between. The CDR3 runs 14 residues. Per the germline V gene, CDR1 is SGHRS and CDR2 is YFSETQ. The CDR3 loop is CASSLDGSPGELFF. CDR3 DNA: TGCGCCAGCAGCTTGGACGGGTCCCCCGGGGAGCTGTTTTTT.

This clonotype was observed a few times. The gene calls are TRBV10-3 and TRBJ2-3; possibly TRBD1 or TRBD2 for D (6 bases each). CDR1 ENHRY and CDR2 SYGVKD come from the germline V gene. This CDR3 contains 12 residues. V shed 8 bases and J shed 2 bases, with 8 bases lying between them. CDR3 coding DNA: TGTGCCATCGGGGGGCCCACAGATACGCAGTATTTT. It specifies CAIGGPTDTQYF.

Many counts were recorded for this clonotype. This chain connects TRBV10-3 to TRBJ2-7; the match to TRBD1 covers 8 bases. Germline CDR1 ENHRY, CDR2 SYGVKD. The CDR3 has 13 residues. J was trimmed by 5 bases and V by 6 bases; bases with no gene match: 6. CDR3 sequence: CAIRPQGAHEQYF. The DNA of the CDR3 is TGTGCCATCAGACCTCAGGGGGCCCACGAGCAGTACTTC.

In this sample, this clonotype turned up many times. The chain links TRBV6-6 to TRBJ1-5, with 7 nucleotides matching TRBD1. Trimming took 7 bases from V and 2 from J; bases not matched to a gene: 8. This CDR3 has 15 amino acids. CDR1 is MNHNY and CDR2 is SVGAGI in the germline V gene (reference sequence). The CDR3 DNA follows: TGTGCCAGCACTTTACAAGGGGGCGGCAATCAGCCCCAGCATTTT. It translates to CASTLQGGGNQPQHF.

Of note for this clonotype: Because it lacks the conserved phenylalanine or tryptophan at the end, this CDR3 is likely a read error. No DNA is shown, since the ends of the CDR3 on it are uncertain; the CDR3 is the one TCRdb lists. V usage is TRBV27 and J usage is TRBJ2-7; TRBD1 is the table's D call, not checked against the DNA. Germline lookup yields CDR1 MNHEY and CDR2 SMNVEV (reference sequence). The CDR3 is 12 amino acids in total, end residues counted. CDR3 protein: CASSTGGTGLSL.

This clonotype was counted many times. The rearrangement links TRBV30 to TRBJ1-2; D gene ambiguous. Germline V gene lookup returns CDR1 GTSNPN and CDR2 SVGIG (reference sequence). V lost 0 bases and J lost 0, with 5 bases in between. The CDR3 sequence is 13 residues long. DNA for the CDR3: TGTGCCTGGAGTGTGGAAGCTAACTATGGCTACACCTTC. Translation gives CAWSVEANYGYTF. Full variable domain (remainder filled in from reference TRBV30 and TRBJ1-2): SQTIHQWPATLVQPVGSPLSLECTVEGTSNPNLYWYRQAAGRGLQLLFYSVGIGQISSEVPQNLSASRPQDRQFILSSKKLLLSDSGFYLCAWSVEANYGYTFGSGTRLTVV.

The chain carries TRBV12-3 or TRBV12-4 and TRBJ2-1; D not resolved. The CDR3 contains 16 residues. Trimming pared 6 bases from V and 1 base from J, leaving 16 bases between. As DNA, the CDR3 is TGTGCCAGCAGACGGGCTTTCCGTGTTTCCTACAATGAGCAGTTCTTC. The encoded protein is CASRRAFRVSYNEQFF.

The table lists this clonotype with a few counts. The rearrangement joins TRBV28 to TRBJ2-5; D not resolved. Deletions cut 6 bases from V and 4 bases from J, with 12 bases between. The CDR3 loop spans 13 amino acids. Looked up from germline, CDR1 is MDHEN and CDR2 is SYDVKM. This CDR3 reads CASSASGRETQYF. The CDR3, as DNA: TGTGCCAGCAGCGCAAGTGGAAGAGAGACCCAGTACTTC.

The rearrangement joins TRBV7-2 to TRBJ2-2; D might be TRBD1 (5 bases). Looked up from germline, CDR1 is SGHTA and CDR2 is FQGNSA. The CDR3 runs 13 residues. Trimming took 4 bases from V and 5 from J, leaving 8 bases between them. As DNA, the CDR3 is TGTGCCAGCAGCTCACAGGCAACCGGGGAGCTGTTTTTT. Its protein is CASSSQATGELFF.

The chain has TRBV5-8 and TRBJ2-3; 8 bases are a match to TRBD2. The junction had 9 bases not matched to a gene; V was cut back by 1 base and J by 2 bases. The CDR3 has 17 residues. The germline CDR1 and CDR2 sequences are SGHTS and YDEGEE. This CDR3 reads CASSLSLAGGPTDTQYF. CDR3 nucleotides: TGTGCCAGCAGCTTGTCGTTGGCGGGGGGCCCCACAGATACGCAGTATTTT.